This paragraph reports one TCR beta chain. TCRdb's copy holds only in-frame clones and misses some; the assay was immunoSEQ multiplex PCR. The table records 100,000 to 110,000 clones, 88% of them present only once. The source of the sample is a study of T cell responses to AZD1222 COVID-19 vaccine. Trimming shortened V by 2 bases and J by 1 base, and 10 bases separated the two germline ends. The germline V gene has CDR1 SGDLS and CDR2 YYNGEE. The CDR3 length is 15 residues. V and J are TRBV9 and TRBJ2-1, with D perhaps TRBD2 (6 bases). The specimen was peripheral blood, collected on day 0 of AZD1222 vaccination. The receptor's source is an adult in good health. The CDR3 reads CASSVEGASYNEQFF. CDR3 bases: TGTGCCAGCAGCGTGGAGGGAGCATCCTACAATGAGCAGTTCTTC.